This T cell receptor beta chain was identified in a study of shared clonotypes between healthy human individuals. About the study: Three plates were used per donor for CD4 naive, three for CD4 memory, two for CD8 naive and one for CD8 memory.

General study findings and limits: As a rule, naive subsets had a larger estimated richness than memory subsets.

The authors ran the assay at deep level. Libraries were prepared by immunoSEQ multiplex PCR; TCRdb keeps only in-frame clonotypes and omits some of them. The sample yields over 150,000 clones, 66% seen once. In the CD4+ fraction, cells were divided into CD45RA+ naive and CD45RA-negative memory subsets. The sample holds one count of this clone. Its specificity is not known. CDR1 and CDR2 (germline): SGHRS, YFSETQ. V was clipped by 2 bases and J by 0 bases, with 15 bases between them. The CDR3 consists of 16 residues. This rearrangement joins TRBV5-1 to TRBJ2-7; unclear D gene. This TCR derives from a man between 25 and 39 years old in good health. Specimen: memory CD4+ T cells sorted from blood. Subset: CD45RA-negative fraction. The CDR3 loop is CASSLGRTDYSYEQYF. Written as DNA, the CDR3 is TGCGCCAGCAGCTTAGGACGAACAGATTACTCCTACGAGCAGTACTTC.